This TCR beta chain is drawn from a study of technical replicates of blood from a few donors. Sequenced by immunoSEQ multiplex PCR; TCRdb stores in-frame clones only, minus some. The sample holds more than 90,000 clones; almost 97% are singletons and the top ten take 0.36%. V lost 6 bases to trimming and J lost 8 bases, with 16 bases between them. The V gene's germline CDR1 is MDHEN and CDR2 SYDVKM. This CDR3 is 14 amino acids long. The TCR was taken from a human donor in good health. Material: T cells isolated from PBMCs. The rearrangement uses TRBV28 and TRBJ1-4, with a weak D call TRBD1 (5 bases). This CDR3 reads CASRTSQGREKLFF. The CDR3 DNA sequence: TGTGCCAGCAGGACCTCGCAGGGTCGGGAAAAACTGTTTTTT.